This T cell receptor (beta chain) derives from a study of sequential checkpoint blockade in melanoma. Background on the study: Patients were randomized 1:1 to nivolumab-then-ipilimumab or ipilimumab-then-nivolumab first-line. After both sequences, patients received maintenance nivolumab.

Sample treatment: randomized to nivolumab then ipilimumab (arm A) or the reverse (arm B). DNA-damaging chemotherapy had not been given to any patient beforehand. Sorted cells were live CD3+CD8+, lacking CD19 and CD56, from PBMCs. Per germline, CDR1 SGHNT and CDR2 YYREEE (reference sequence). The CDR3 is 15 residues long. V lost 0 bases and J lost 8; bases outside the gene matches: 6. Here immunoSEQ multiplex PCR was the method, and the copy in TCRdb shows in-frame clones only, minus some. This repertoire shows roughly 8,400 clones, roughly 75% found once; its top ten account for about 18%. This TCR was recovered from a human donor with melanoma. V and J are TRBV5-4 and TRBJ2-2, with 8 nucleotides matching TRBD2. The specimen was CD8+ T cells sorted from blood (inferred from file names), collected from a patient given nivolumab and ipilimumab in sequence. The CDR3 sequence is CASSLEAGASGELFF. Here the CDR3 DNA reads TGTGCCAGCAGCTTGGAAGCGGGAGCATCTGGGGAGCTGTTTTTT.